One sample yielded the 3 T cell receptor beta chains listed below, sequenced in a study of T cells in Graves' hyperthyroidism and ophthalmopathy. Authors of the study amplified TCR beta CDR3 regions from RNA transcripts. First-round RT-PCR of the TCR CDR3 relied on the HTBI primer set. TCRdb itself ran the multiplex PCR reads through MiXCR, one entry per CDR3 protein. In the table there are 470,000 or so distinct CDR3 sequences, roughly 20% of which are singletons. Sequenced sample: blood. The source is a man aged 18-30 years with Graves' hyperthyroidism.

This clonotype was seen ten or more times. V and J are TRBV19 and TRBJ2-5; 8 bases fit TRBD1. The CDR3 runs 17 residues. Trimming at V came to 5 bases and at J to 0 bases, leaving 11 bases not matched to a gene. The germline gives CDR1 LNHDA, CDR2 SQIVND (reference sequence). The CDR3 loop reads CASSPSDRDPYQETQYF. The CDR3 region has the DNA TGTGCCAGTAGTCCATCGGACAGGGACCCTTACCAAGAGACCCAGTACTTC.

This clonotype occurred many times. V gene TRBV29-1 combines with J gene TRBJ1-2; D is ambiguous. CDR1 is SQVTM and CDR2 is ANQGSEA in the germline V gene. This CDR3 spans 13 amino acids. Trimming took 6 bases from V and 5 from J, leaving 16 bases between them. CDR3 DNA: TGCAGCGTCCCGGACGGGGTTGGGTATGGCTACACCTTC. It specifies CSVPDGVGYGYTF. Full variable domain (missing parts from reference TRBV29-1 and TRBJ1-2): SAVISQKPSRDICQRGTSLTIQCQVDSQVTMMFWYRQQPGQSLTLIATANQGSEATYESGFVIDKFPISRPNLTFSTLTVSNMSPEDSSIYLCSVPDGVGYGYTFGSGTRLTVV.

The table lists this clonotype with a few counts. The rearrangement uses TRBV30 and TRBJ2-7; D is perhaps TRBD2 (7 bases). The CDR3 runs 13 residues. V was clipped by 4 bases and J by 4 bases, with 14 bases between them. Per germline, CDR1 GTSNPN and CDR2 SVGIG (reference sequence). The CDR3 DNA is TGTGCCTGGAAGGGGGGGGCGCCTTACGAGCAGTACTTC. Protein: CAWKGGAPYEQYF.